This TCR beta chain was captured by sequencing in a study of T cell responses to AZD1222 COVID-19 vaccine. Findings and caveats of the study: Repertoires were obtained solely post-peak T cell response. Baseline serostatus was positive in only a handful of AZD1222 recipients. Clonal diversity may have been underestimated, and the donors were mostly white British, with more females than males.

Turning to this clone: Its specificity is not known.

Only in-frame clones appear in the TCRdb table, and some are missing; sequencing was by immunoSEQ multiplex PCR. The table lists 95,000 to 150,000 clones, around 90% of them singletons. The CDR3 length is 16 residues. Trimming took off 3 bases at V and 3 bases at J, with 15 bases between the two ends. Germline loops: CDR1 MGHRA, CDR2 YSYEKL. The chain is built from TRBV4-1 and TRBJ2-1; no clear D. This TCR was sampled from an adult in good health. The input for sequencing was peripheral blood, taken on day 0 of AZD1222 vaccination. The CDR3 DNA follows: TGCGCCAGCAGCCACCTAGACTTAATGGTCTACAATGAGCAGTTCTTC. It specifies CASSHLDLMVYNEQFF.